This is a list of T cell receptor beta chains from one sample in a study of T cell repertoires in cytomegalovirus infection. TCRdb redid the calling of the reads with MiXCR, one entry per CDR3 protein. Here the sample spans about 400,000 distinct CDR3 sequences, less than 20% being singletons. Sequencing was carried out using PBMCs. These receptors were taken from a human donor in good health (CMV status not recorded). Some clones in this sample may be carry-over from other donors' samples. CDR3s include the opening cysteine and the closing phenylalanine or tryptophan. A D gene is named only where the DNA matches it firmly. Not all rows give a size; the values are once, few, many and, for expanded clones, a class.

size	D	V	J	DNA	CDR3
few	-	TRBV6-6	TRBJ1-2	TGTGCCAGCAGTTACTTAAGGACGAGGGGTGCCTATGGCTACACCTTC	CASSYLRTRGAYGYTF
many	-	TRBV7-2	TRBJ2-3	TGTGCCAGCAGCTCCGGAACTACATACAGCACAGATACGCAGTATTTT	CASSSGTTYSTDTQYF
-	-	TRBV28	TRBJ1-2	TGTGCCAGCACTCTCCAGGGGCGCTTCAGGGGCTACACCTTC	CASTLQGRFRGYTF
-	-	TRBV5-1	TRBJ2-3	TGCGCCAGCAGTTACGACAGCAGCACAGATACGCAGTATTTT	CASSYDSSTDTQYF
-	TRBD1	TRBV19	TRBJ2-6	TGTGCCAGTAGTAGCCGGACAGGGAGGAGGACCTCTGGGGCCAACGTCCTGACTTTC	CASSSRTGRRTSGANVLTF
many	TRBD2	TRBV7-2	TRBJ2-5	TGTGCCAGCAGCTTACTAGCGGGCGGGGAGACCCAGTACTTC	CASSLLAGGETQYF
many	TRBD1	TRBV6-5	TRBJ2-5	TGTGCCAGCAGTTACGCAGGGGGCCAGGTTGAAGAGACCCAGTACTTC	CASSYAGGQVEETQYF
many	TRBD1	TRBV7-2	TRBJ2-7	TGTGCCAGCAGCCTAACCGGGACAGGGGCCCACGAGCAGTACTTC	CASSLTGTGAHEQYF
many	TRBD2	TRBV6-2/TRBV6-3	TRBJ2-1	TGTGCCAGCAGCCCCTGGGGGACTAGCGGTTACAATGAGCAGTTCTTC	CASSPWGTSGYNEQFF
-	-	TRBV7-9	TRBJ2-1	TGTGCCAGCAGCCCGGGGTGGGGTAAGGGTGAGCAGTTCTTC	CASSPGWGKGEQFF
few	TRBD1	TRBV9	TRBJ2-3	TGTGCCAGCAGCGCCCAGGGGGTTCCAGATACGCAGTATTTT	CASSAQGVPDTQYF
few	TRBD2	TRBV4-2	TRBJ2-5	TGTGCCAGCAGCCAAGACTCGCTGGGGGGGTCCCAGTACTTC	CASSQDSLGGSQYF
-	-	TRBV11-2	TRBJ2-7	TGTGCCAGCAGCTTTGACAGGATGACCTACGAGCAGTACTTC	CASSFDRMTYEQYF
-	-	TRBV7-2	TRBJ2-7	TGTGCCAGCAGCTTTGGGGATCAGCAGTACTTC	CASSFGDQQYF
few	-	TRBV15	TRBJ2-1	TGTGCCACCAGCAGAGGGATTAGCGCGAGCTCCTACAATGAGCAGTTCTTC	CATSRGISASSYNEQFF
many	-	TRBV12-3/TRBV12-4	TRBJ1-1	TGTGCCAGCAGCTTAATGGGGGCGAACACTGAAGCTTTCTTT	CASSLMGANTEAFF
many	-	TRBV7-9	TRBJ1-2	TGTGCCAGCAGCTTAGCGCTAGGTTACGGCTATGGCTACACCTTC	CASSLALGYGYGYTF
many	-	TRBV7-2	TRBJ2-5	TGTGCCAGCAGCCTCTACGATCCGGGGGCGGAGACCCAGTACTTC	CASSLYDPGAETQYF
-	-	TRBV7-9	TRBJ1-2	TGTGCCAGCAGCTCCGGGGTGCCCTATGGCTACACCTTC	CASSSGVPYGYTF
-	-	TRBV12-3/TRBV12-4	TRBJ1-2	TGTGCCAGCTCGGAGGAGGGGATGGGCTACACCTTC	CASSEEGMGYTF
few	TRBD2	TRBV20-1	TRBJ2-7	TGCAGTGCGTCTTCGGGGGGGTACGAGCAGTACTTC	CSASSGGYEQYF
-	-	TRBV12-3/TRBV12-4	TRBJ1-5	TGTGCCAGCAGTTTCGGAATGGCTAATCAGCCCCAGCATTTT	CASSFGMANQPQHF
-	-	TRBV20-1	TRBJ1-4	TGCAGTGTGGAAGCGGCAGGGAGTAATGAAAAACTGTTTTTT	CSVEAAGSNEKLFF
-	-	TRBV14	TRBJ2-4	TGTGCCAGCAGCCAGATACCGGGAGCCATTCAGTACTTC	CASSQIPGAIQYF
few	-	TRBV19	TRBJ1-1	TGTGCCAGTAGTACGAACCAGAGGAACACTGAAGCTTTCTTT	CASSTNQRNTEAFF
few	TRBD1	TRBV10-3	TRBJ1-2	TGTGCCAGCTCAGACAGGGCCGGGGTAGATGGCTACACCTTC	CASSDRAGVDGYTF
few	-	TRBV4-1	TRBJ2-7	TGCGCCAGCAGCCAAGAATTCGGGGAAGGCGAGCAGTACTTC	CASSQEFGEGEQYF
many	-	TRBV7-2	TRBJ2-1	TGTGCCAGCAGCTTAGTCGTCGGGTATGAGCAGTTCTTC	CASSLVVGYEQFF
-	-	TRBV10-3	TRBJ2-4	TGTGCCATCAGTGACCCGCGGGGGCCAAGCTCCAAAAACATTCAGTACTTC	CAISDPRGPSSKNIQYF
few	TRBD2	TRBV20-1	TRBJ2-7	TGCAGTGCACCCGGGACTAGCGGGACCTCCTACGAGCAGTACTTC	CSAPGTSGTSYEQYF
few	-	TRBV11-2	TRBJ2-3	TGTGCCAGCAGCTTGGGGAGTATGGATACGCAGTATTTT	CASSLGSMDTQYF
many	-	TRBV7-6	TRBJ2-1	TGTGCCAGCAGCGGGGGCGTCCTGGTCTTC	CASSGGVLVF
-	-	TRBV18	TRBJ1-4	TGTGCCAGCTCACCTCCGGACGGGGTAACTTTGGGAAAACTGTTTTTT	CASSPPDGVTLGKLFF
-	-	TRBV29-1	TRBJ2-3	TGCAGCGTGTCCGACCCGTACGGGACAGATACGCAGTATTTT	CSVSDPYGTDTQYF
many	-	TRBV11-3	TRBJ2-3	TGTGCCAGCAGCTTAGCCCCTTCGCGGGACACAGATACGCAGTATTTT	CASSLAPSRDTDTQYF
-	TRBD1	TRBV15	TRBJ1-1	TGTGCCACCATCAAAAACAGGGGTTTGAACACTGAAGCTTTCTTT	CATIKNRGLNTEAFF
-	-	TRBV5-1	TRBJ2-7	TGCGCCAGCAGCTTGGACGGAAGGATCTACGAGCAGTACTTC	CASSLDGRIYEQYF
many	-	TRBV7-2	TRBJ2-3	TGTGCCAGCAGCTTCAAGGCCTACCCCACAGATACGCAGTATTTT	CASSFKAYPTDTQYF
-	-	TRBV5-1	TRBJ2-1	TGCGCCAGCAGCTCCCTCGGCGGAAACTCCTACAATGAGCAGTTCTTC	CASSSLGGNSYNEQFF
-	TRBD2	TRBV20-1	TRBJ2-2	TGCAGTGCTGATAGCGGGGGGGGATCCGGGGAGCTGTTTTTT	CSADSGGGSGELFF
-	-	TRBV11-2	TRBJ1-3	TGTGCCAGCAGCTACGGTTGGGGTGGAAACACCATATATTTT	CASSYGWGGNTIYF
many	TRBD1	TRBV5-1	TRBJ2-3	TGCGCCAGCAGCATGAGGGGCTTAGGACAGGGCACAGATACGCAGTATTTT	CASSMRGLGQGTDTQYF
few	-	TRBV19	TRBJ2-1	TGTGCCAGTAGTATAGCGACAGGAGGTATAAATGAGCAGTTCTTC	CASSIATGGINEQFF
few	TRBD1	TRBV28	TRBJ1-2	TGTGCCAGCAGGACAGGGTCGGGCTATGGCTACACCTTC	CASRTGSGYGYTF
-	-	TRBV12-3/TRBV12-4	TRBJ2-7	TGTGCCAGCAGTTTAGGGGGTGTGGGAAATGAGCAGTACTTC	CASSLGGVGNEQYF
-	-	TRBV4-1	TRBJ2-5	TGCGCCAGCAGCCAAGGCCCTGACCAAGAGACCCAGTACTTC	CASSQGPDQETQYF
few	-	TRBV18	TRBJ1-2	TGTGCCAGCTCCCCGAACAGGGAGATTACAGGGAGCTATGGCTACACCTTC	CASSPNREITGSYGYTF
-	-	TRBV2	TRBJ1-1	TGTGCCAGCGAGGGGACTGAAGCTTTCTTT	CASEGTEAFF
many	-	TRBV7-6	TRBJ1-4	TGTGCCAGCAGCTTAGCGGTTTGGGGAGCCACTAATGAAAAACTGTTTTTT	CASSLAVWGATNEKLFF
many	-	TRBV12-3/TRBV12-4	TRBJ2-3	TGTGCCAGCAGTCCCTTGCGGCTCGCAGATACGCAGTATTTT	CASSPLRLADTQYF
many	TRBD1	TRBV27	TRBJ1-1	TGTGCCAGCAGCTGGGGACAGGGAGGGACTGAAGCTTTCTTT	CASSWGQGGTEAFF